This entry lists 22 T cell receptor beta chains sequenced from one sample in a study of post-analysis software for immune sequencing data. Notes on the study in general: TRBV segments more frequent in patients than in controls numbered several and included TRBV5-6, TRBV5-1 and TRBV20-1.

Antigens for these TCRs are unknown. Unique molecular identifiers featured in each of the TCR beta cDNA libraries. TCRdb reprocessed the PCR reads via MiXCR and lists one record per CDR3 protein. The repertoire holds approximately 690,000 distinct CDR3 sequences, with over 45% as singletons. What was sequenced was blood. These receptors were taken from a girl aged 2-10 years with multiple sclerosis.

V is TRBV11-2 and J is TRBJ2-4, with TRBD2 matching 8 bases. The J call may be mistaken, given a closer DNA end match to TRBJ2-7. Germline loops: CDR1 SGHAT, CDR2 FQNNGV. The CDR3 is 15 residues long. Here the CDR3 DNA reads TGTGCCAGCAGCCCCCAAGGACTAGCCGTCTACGAGCAGTACTTC. Protein product: CASSPQGLAVYEQYF.

The chain couples TRBV4-3 to TRBJ2-1; TRBD1 matches 7 bases. Germline V lookup: CDR1 LGHNA, CDR2 YSLEER. The length of the CDR3 is 16 residues. The J segment lost 6 bases and the V segment lost 1 base, leaving 9 bases of the junction unmatched. CDR3 DNA sequence: TGCGCCAGCAGCCAAGGAGAGAGGGGGCGCGGCAATGAGCAGTTCTTC. Protein: CASSQGERGRGNEQFF.

The chain uses TRBV10-1 and TRBJ2-1; perhaps TRBD1 as D (5 bases). V shed 3 bases and J shed 8 bases, with 14 bases lying between them. In germline, CDR1 is WNHNN, CDR2 SYGVQD (reference sequence). The CDR3 runs to 14 residues. The CDR3 coding sequence is TGCGCCAGCAGTGATGGGCTAGTGGGGCATGAGCAGTTCTTC. It is translated as CASSDGLVGHEQFF.

The chain employs TRBV3-1 and TRBJ2-7, with D possibly TRBD1 on 5 matching bases. The J call is in doubt because the DNA end fits TRBJ2-5 better. The CDR3 is made up of 14 amino acids. Per germline, CDR1 LGHDT and CDR2 YNNKEL (reference sequence). This chain's CDR3 is CASSQVGVRETQYF. The CDR3 DNA is TGTGCCAGCAGCCAAGTAGGGGTCAGAGAGACCCAGTACTTC.

This clonotype was seen only a few times. The chain carries TRBV20-1 and TRBJ2-5; 9 bases line up with TRBD1. With V trimmed by 4 bases and J by 1 base, 4 bases remained unmatched. There are 14 residues in the CDR3. Germline V gene data show CDR1 as DFQATT and CDR2 as SNEGSKA (reference sequence). CDR3 residues: CSATDRGGQETQYF. CDR3 in DNA: TGCAGTGCTACGGACAGGGGAGGCCAAGAGACCCAGTACTTC.

The chain is built from TRBV4-1 and TRBJ2-2; 8 bases map to TRBD2. CDR1 MGHRA and CDR2 YSYEKL come from the germline V gene. Losses at the gene ends were 1 base for V and 5 bases for J; bases not matched to a gene: 6. The CDR3 contains 16 residues. In DNA, the CDR3 is TGCGCCAGCAGCCAAGTTGGCGGGGGGTGGACCGGGGAGCTGTTTTTT. As protein: CASSQVGGGWTGELFF.

This chain links TRBV5-1 with TRBJ2-5; maybe TRBD1 (6 bases). The CDR3 consists of 14 residues. Per the germline V gene, CDR1 is SGHRS and CDR2 is YFSETQ. Between the trimmed V and J ends, which lost 3 bases and 3 bases, there was a span of 12 bases. The CDR3 DNA is TGCGCCAGCAGCTACCGGGACACTGAAGAGACCCAGTACTTC. Its translation: CASSYRDTEETQYF. The full variable domain, with the rest looked up from reference TRBV5-1 and TRBJ2-5, is KAGVTQTPRYLIKTRGQQVTLSCSPISGHRSVSWYQQTPGQGLQFLFEYFSETQRNKGNFPGRFSGRQFSNSRSEMNVSTLELGDSALYLCASSYRDTEETQYFGPGTRLLVL.

This clonotype has more than one count but fewer than ten. V usage is TRBV6-5 and J usage is TRBJ2-7; tentative D call: TRBD2 (5 bases). Looked up from germline, CDR1 is MNHEY and CDR2 is SVGAGI. With 1 base removed from V and 5 bases from J, the gap between germline ends came to 15 bases. CDR3 size: 15 residues. The CDR3 bases are TGTGCCAGCAGTTACTATAGCGTAAGACCCCACGAGCAGTACTTC. Translated, it gives CASSYYSVRPHEQYF.

This clonotype was found once. The chain is built from TRBV11-2 and TRBJ2-1; perhaps TRBD1 as D (5 bases). The V gene's germline CDR1 is SGHAT and CDR2 FQNNGV. Trimming cost V 1 base and J 0 bases, with 25 bases left between them. This CDR3 has 21 amino acids. The CDR3: CASSLGTGRGIRNLSYNEQFF. The CDR3 nucleotides are TGTGCCAGCAGCTTAGGGACCGGTAGGGGCATTCGGAATCTCTCCTACAATGAGCAGTTCTTC.

The chain recombines TRBV20-1 with TRBJ2-7; D may be TRBD2 (5 bases). This CDR3 has 14 residues. Germline CDR1 reads DFQATT; CDR2 reads SNEGSKA (reference sequence). V lost 4 bases, J lost 2 bases, and 15 bases lay in between. CDR3 loop: CSAMTAEVTYEQYF. The CDR3 region has the DNA TGCAGTGCTATGACGGCGGAGGTCACCTACGAGCAGTACTTC.

This clonotype turned up a few times. This chain connects TRBV7-2 to TRBJ2-5; TRBD1 or TRBD2 may be the D gene (6 bases each). Deletions cut 5 bases from V and 1 base from J, with 17 bases between. The CDR3 is 16 amino acids. Germline loops: CDR1 SGHTA, CDR2 FQGNSA. CDR3: CASSPWGAGAQETQYF. DNA of the CDR3: TGTGCCAGCAGCCCCTGGGGGGCAGGGGCCCAAGAGACCCAGTACTTC.

This clonotype was counted a few times. The V gene is TRBV7-9, the J gene TRBJ1-1, with unresolved D. Between the trimmed V and J ends, which lost 3 bases and 1 base, there was a span of 6 bases. This CDR3 is 13 amino acids long. Germline CDR1 and CDR2: SEHNR and FQNEAQ (reference sequence). The CDR3 sequence: CASSFSRNTEAFF. CDR3 DNA sequence: TGTGCCAGCAGCTTCAGTAGGAACACTGAAGCTTTCTTT.

The rearrangement uses TRBV4-1 and TRBJ2-5; no reliable D call. V lost 4 bases to trimming and J lost 0 bases, with 9 bases between them. Germline V gene data show CDR1 as MGHRA and CDR2 as YSYEKL. The CDR3 has 14 residues. In DNA form, the CDR3 reads TGCGCCAGCAGCCTTGGTCCGTACCAAGAGACCCAGTACTTC. Its protein is CASSLGPYQETQYF.

This clonotype has a handful of counts. V and J are TRBV6-5 and TRBJ2-7; 9 bases fit TRBD1. Trimming cost V 4 bases and J 5 bases; bases outside gene matches: 6. Germline CDR1 MNHEY, CDR2 SVGAGI. This CDR3 has 14 residues. The CDR3 loop is CASSSGQGRDEQYF. CDR3 in DNA: TGTGCCAGCAGTTCAGGACAGGGGCGGGACGAGCAGTACTTC.

The V and J genes are TRBV5-1 and TRBJ2-2, with D unresolved. The CDR3 is made up of 14 amino acids. With 0 bases removed from V and 5 bases from J, the gap between germline ends came to 8 bases. Per germline, CDR1 SGHRS and CDR2 YFSETQ. The CDR3 DNA reads TGCGCCAGCAGCTTGGCCCCATCAACCGGGGAGCTGTTTTTT. This sequence encodes CASSLAPSTGELFF.

This chain connects TRBV29-1 to TRBJ2-3; possibly TRBD1 or TRBD2 for D (5 bases each). The germline V and J ends were trimmed by 5 bases and 1 base, with 19 bases remaining between them. The CDR3 contains 16 residues. Germline lookup yields CDR1 SQVTM and CDR2 ANQGSEA. In DNA form, the CDR3 reads TGCAGCGTTCAGAGGGACCACCGGCACCGCACAGATACGCAGTATTTT. Amino acids: CSVQRDHRHRTDTQYF.

The rearrangement links TRBV20-1 to TRBJ2-7; 10 nucleotides line up with TRBD2. J gave up 5 bases and V 1 base, and 8 bases lay outside the gene matches. Germline V gene sequence: CDR1 DFQATT, CDR2 SNEGSKA (reference sequence). The CDR3 has 15 residues. CDR3 protein: CSARGETSGLNEQYF. The CDR3 DNA reads as TGCAGTGCTAGAGGGGAGACTAGCGGGTTGAACGAGCAGTACTTC.

This sequence joins TRBV6-4 and TRBJ2-1; 8 positions match TRBD1. V lost 0 bases, J lost 8 bases, and 9 bases stayed unmatched. CDR1 is MRHNA, CDR2 SNTAGT, per germline. CDR3 length equals 16 residues. The CDR3 loop is CASSDSISRGRDEQFF. Written as DNA, the CDR3 is TGTGCCAGCAGTGACTCGATTTCCAGGGGGCGGGATGAGCAGTTCTTC.

This clonotype was seen a handful of times. The rearrangement uses TRBV29-1 and TRBJ2-1; D possibly uses TRBD1 or TRBD2 (6 bases each). CDR3 length equals 12 residues. Trimming shortened V by 7 bases and J by 9 bases, and 16 bases separated the two germline ends. From germline, CDR1 is SQVTM and CDR2 ANQGSEA. The CDR3: CSAYGGGSEQFF. CDR3 coding DNA: TGCAGCGCATACGGAGGGGGAAGTGAGCAGTTCTTC.

The chain recombines TRBV2 with TRBJ2-4; D remains ambiguous. Trimming shortened V by 1 base and J by 6 bases, and 4 bases separated the two germline ends. Germline lookup yields CDR1 SNHLY and CDR2 FYNNEI. The CDR3 is 12 residues long. In DNA, the CDR3 is TGTGCCAGCAGTGAAGTTAGAAACATTCAGTACTTC. It codes for CASSEVRNIQYF.

Only a few counts were recorded for this clonotype. The chain recombines TRBV4-1 with TRBJ2-1; D not certain. The germline V gene encodes CDR1 MGHRA and CDR2 YSYEKL. V lost 4 bases, J lost 5 bases, and 9 bases lay in between. The CDR3 sequence is 13 residues long. The CDR3 bases are TGCGCCAGCAGCCCAGTTATAGACAATGAGCAGTTCTTC. Translation: CASSPVIDNEQFF.

V and J are TRBV12-3 or TRBV12-4 and TRBJ2-1; D might be TRBD2 (9 bases). The length of the CDR3 is 16 residues. V lost 5 bases and J lost 6, with 20 bases in between. The CDR3 nucleotides are TGTGCCAGCAGTCAGGGGGCGGGAGGGCCTGGCAATGAGCAGTTCTTC. Translating it yields CASSQGAGGPGNEQFF.